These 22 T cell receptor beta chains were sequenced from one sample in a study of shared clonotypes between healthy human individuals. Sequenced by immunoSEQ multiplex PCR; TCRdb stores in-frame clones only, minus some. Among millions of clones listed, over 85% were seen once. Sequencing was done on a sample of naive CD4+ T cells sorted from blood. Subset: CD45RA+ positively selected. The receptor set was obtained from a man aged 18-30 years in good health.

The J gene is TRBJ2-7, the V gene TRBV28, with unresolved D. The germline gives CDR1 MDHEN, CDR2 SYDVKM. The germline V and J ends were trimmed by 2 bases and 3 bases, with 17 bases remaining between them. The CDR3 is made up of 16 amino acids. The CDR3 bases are TGTGCCAGCAGTTTAATTGGGGTAACTGAAATCTACGAGCAGTACTTC. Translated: CASSLIGVTEIYEQYF.

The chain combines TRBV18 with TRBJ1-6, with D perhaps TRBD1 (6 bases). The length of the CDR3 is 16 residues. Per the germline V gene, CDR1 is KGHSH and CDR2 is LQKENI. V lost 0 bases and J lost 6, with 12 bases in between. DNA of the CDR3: TGTGCCAGCTCACCACCGGGTTTGGGGGCTAATTCACCCCTCCACTTT. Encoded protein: CASSPPGLGANSPLHF.

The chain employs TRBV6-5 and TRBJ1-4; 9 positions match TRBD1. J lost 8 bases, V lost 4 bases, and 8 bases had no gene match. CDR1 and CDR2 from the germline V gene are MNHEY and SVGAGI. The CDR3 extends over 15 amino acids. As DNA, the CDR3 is TGTGCCAGCAGTTCCACCGGGACAGGGAAGGAAAAACTGTTTTTT. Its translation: CASSSTGTGKEKLFF.

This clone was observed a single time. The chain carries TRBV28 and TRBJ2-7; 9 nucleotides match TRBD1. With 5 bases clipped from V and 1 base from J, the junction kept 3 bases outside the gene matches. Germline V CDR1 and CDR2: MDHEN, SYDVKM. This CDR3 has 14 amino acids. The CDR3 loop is CASSRTGDSYEQYF. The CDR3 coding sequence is TGTGCCAGCAGTCGGACAGGGGATTCCTACGAGCAGTACTTC.

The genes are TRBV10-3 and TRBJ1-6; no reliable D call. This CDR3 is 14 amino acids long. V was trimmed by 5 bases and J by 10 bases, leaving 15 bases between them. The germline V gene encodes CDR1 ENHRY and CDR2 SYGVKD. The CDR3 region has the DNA TGTGCCATCAGTTCGATCCCCGACGAATCACCCCTCCACTTT. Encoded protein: CAISSIPDESPLHF.

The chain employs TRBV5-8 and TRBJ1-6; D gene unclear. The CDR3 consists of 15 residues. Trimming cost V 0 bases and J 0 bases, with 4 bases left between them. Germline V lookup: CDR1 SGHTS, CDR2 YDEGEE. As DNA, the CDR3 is TGTGCCAGCAGCTTGGAGATCTCCTATAATTCACCCCTCCACTTT. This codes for CASSLEISYNSPLHF.

The CDR3 DNA reads TGCGCCAGCAGCCAGGGGACGGGACAGGGATTCTACGAGCAGTACTTC. Residues: CASSQGTGQGFYEQYF. The chain uses TRBV4-1 and TRBJ2-7; 9 nucleotides match TRBD1. This CDR3 is built from 16 residues. Germline V gives CDR1 MGHRA, CDR2 YSYEKL. Trimming at V came to 3 bases and at J to 3 bases, leaving 9 bases not matched to a gene.

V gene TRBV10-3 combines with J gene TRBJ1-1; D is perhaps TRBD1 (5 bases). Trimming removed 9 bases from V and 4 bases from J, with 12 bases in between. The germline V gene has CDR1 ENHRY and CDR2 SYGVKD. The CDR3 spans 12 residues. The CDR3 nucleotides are TGTGCCATGGGGGAGGGCATCACTGAAGCTTTCTTT. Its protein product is CAMGEGITEAFF.

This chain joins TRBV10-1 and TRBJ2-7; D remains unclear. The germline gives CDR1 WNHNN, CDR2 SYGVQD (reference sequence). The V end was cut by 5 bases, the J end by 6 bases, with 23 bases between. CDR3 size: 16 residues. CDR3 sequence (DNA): TGCGCCAGCAGTACGACTGGACGGACGAGCCTGGTCGAGCAGTACTTC. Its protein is CASSTTGRTSLVEQYF.

The CDR3 here is CASRGSASGNTIYF. The CDR3 DNA reads as TGCGCCAGCCGAGGGTCCGCCTCTGGAAACACCATATATTTT. The V and J genes are TRBV10-2 and TRBJ1-3, with no clear D. This CDR3 has 14 residues. In germline, CDR1 is WSHSY, CDR2 SAAADI. V was clipped by 8 bases and J by 0 bases, with 11 bases between them.

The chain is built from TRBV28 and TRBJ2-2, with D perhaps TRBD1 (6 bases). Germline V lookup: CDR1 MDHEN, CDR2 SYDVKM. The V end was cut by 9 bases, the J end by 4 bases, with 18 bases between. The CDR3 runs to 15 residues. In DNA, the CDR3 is TGTGCCAGTAGAACAGGGACCGATTCCACCGGGGAGCTGTTTTTT. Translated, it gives CASRTGTDSTGELFF.

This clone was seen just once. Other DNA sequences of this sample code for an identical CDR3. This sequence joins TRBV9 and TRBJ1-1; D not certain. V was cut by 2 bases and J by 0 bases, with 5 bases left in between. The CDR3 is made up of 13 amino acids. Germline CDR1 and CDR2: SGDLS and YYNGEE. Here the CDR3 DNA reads TGTGCCAGCAGCGTGAGGGTGAACACTGAAGCTTTCTTT. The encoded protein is CASSVRVNTEAFF.

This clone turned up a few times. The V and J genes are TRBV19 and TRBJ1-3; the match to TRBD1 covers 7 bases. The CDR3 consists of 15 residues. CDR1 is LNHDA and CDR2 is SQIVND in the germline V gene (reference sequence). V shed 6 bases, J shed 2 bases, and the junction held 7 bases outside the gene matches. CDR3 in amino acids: CASSKEGTAGNTIYF. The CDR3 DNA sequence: TGTGCCAGTAGCAAAGAGGGGACAGCTGGAAACACCATATATTTT.

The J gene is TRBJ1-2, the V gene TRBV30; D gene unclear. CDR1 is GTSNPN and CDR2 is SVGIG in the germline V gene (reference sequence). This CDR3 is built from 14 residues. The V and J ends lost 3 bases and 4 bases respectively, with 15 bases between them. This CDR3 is CAWSYDSGGYGYTF. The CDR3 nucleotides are TGTGCCTGGAGCTACGATAGCGGCGGCTATGGCTACACCTTC.

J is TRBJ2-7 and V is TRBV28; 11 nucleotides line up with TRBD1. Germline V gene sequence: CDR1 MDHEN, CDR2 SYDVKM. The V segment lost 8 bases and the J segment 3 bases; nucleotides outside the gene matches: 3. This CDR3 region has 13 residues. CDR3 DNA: TGTGCCAGCGGGGGACAGGGGGGCTACGAGCAGTACTTC. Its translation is CASGGQGGYEQYF.

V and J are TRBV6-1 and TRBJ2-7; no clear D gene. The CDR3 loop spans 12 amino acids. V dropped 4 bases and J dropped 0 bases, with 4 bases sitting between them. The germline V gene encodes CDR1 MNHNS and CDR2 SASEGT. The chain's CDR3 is CASSVSSYEQYF. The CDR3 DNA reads TGTGCCAGCAGTGTAAGCTCCTACGAGCAGTACTTC.

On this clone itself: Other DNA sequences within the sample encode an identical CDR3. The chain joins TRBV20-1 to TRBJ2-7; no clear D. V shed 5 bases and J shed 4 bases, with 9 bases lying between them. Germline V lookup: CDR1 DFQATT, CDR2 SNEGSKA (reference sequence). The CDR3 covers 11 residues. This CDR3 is CSALLGYEQYF. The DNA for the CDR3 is TGCAGTGCTCTCTTGGGGTACGAGCAGTACTTC.

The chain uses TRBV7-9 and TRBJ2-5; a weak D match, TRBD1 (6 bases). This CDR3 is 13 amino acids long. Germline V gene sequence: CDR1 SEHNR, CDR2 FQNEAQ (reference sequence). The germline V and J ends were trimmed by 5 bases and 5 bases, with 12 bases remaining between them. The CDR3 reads CASSRGQGETQYF. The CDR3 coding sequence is TGTGCCAGCAGCCGGGGCCAGGGGGAGACCCAGTACTTC.

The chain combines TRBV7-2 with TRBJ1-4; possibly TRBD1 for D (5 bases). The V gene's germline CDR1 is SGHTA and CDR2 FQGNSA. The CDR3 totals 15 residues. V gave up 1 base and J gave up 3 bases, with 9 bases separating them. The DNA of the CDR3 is TGTGCCAGCAGCTTAGTGCCAGGGTCTAATGAAAAACTGTTTTTT. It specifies CASSLVPGSNEKLFF.

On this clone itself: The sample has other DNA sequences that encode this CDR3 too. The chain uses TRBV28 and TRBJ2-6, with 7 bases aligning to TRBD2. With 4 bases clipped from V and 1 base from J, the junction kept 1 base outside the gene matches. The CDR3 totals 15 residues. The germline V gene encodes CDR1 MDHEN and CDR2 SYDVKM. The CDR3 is CASSSGGSGANVLTF. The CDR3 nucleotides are TGTGCCAGCAGTTCGGGAGGTTCTGGGGCCAACGTCCTGACTTTC.

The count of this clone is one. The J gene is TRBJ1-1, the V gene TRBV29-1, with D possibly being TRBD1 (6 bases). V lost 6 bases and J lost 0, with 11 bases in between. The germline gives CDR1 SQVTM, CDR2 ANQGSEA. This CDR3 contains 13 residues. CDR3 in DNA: TGCAGCGTCCGGACAGAGATGAACACTGAAGCTTTCTTT. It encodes CSVRTEMNTEAFF.

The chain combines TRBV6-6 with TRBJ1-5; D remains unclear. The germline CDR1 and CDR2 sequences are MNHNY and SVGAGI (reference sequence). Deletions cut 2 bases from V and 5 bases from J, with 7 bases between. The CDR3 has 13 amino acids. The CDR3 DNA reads TGTGCCAGCAGTTACGCTTTCGATCAGCCCCAGCATTTT. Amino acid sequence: CASSYAFDQPQHF.